This entry lists 5 T cell receptor beta chains sequenced from one sample in a study of T cell changes during pregnancy in multiple sclerosis. Profiled with immunoSEQ multiplex PCR; TCRdb holds only in-frame clones, not every one. The sample lists 100,000 or so clones; around nine tenths were seen once. The sample consisted of peripheral blood, taken in the second trimester of pregnancy. These receptor sequences come from a female donor with multiple sclerosis, enrolled in a pregnancy study.

J is TRBJ1-5 and V is TRBV7-8; 7 bases line up with TRBD1. The CDR3 loop spans 15 amino acids. Germline CDR1 reads SGHVS; CDR2 reads FQNEAQ. V was pared by 5 bases and J by 3 bases, with 7 bases of the junction left unmatched. CDR3 in DNA: TGTGCCAGCAGCCTACCGGGACAGTCCAATCAGCCCCAGCATTTT. This sequence encodes CASSLPGQSNQPQHF. Full variable domain (rest looked up from reference TRBV7-8 and TRBJ1-5): GAGVSQSPRYKVAKRGQDVALRCDPISGHVSLFWYQQALGQGPEFLTYFQNEAQLDKSGLPSDRFFAERPEGSVSTLKIQRTQQEDSAVYLCASSLPGQSNQPQHFGDGTRLSIL.

This chain connects TRBV5-1 to TRBJ2-7; TRBD2 matches 8 bases. Germline V gene sequence: CDR1 SGHRS, CDR2 YFSETQ. This CDR3 spans 15 amino acids. J was trimmed by 2 bases and V by 0 bases; bases with no gene match: 4. CDR3 coding DNA: TGCGCCAGCAGCTTGGCCTCTAGCGGGCCCTACGAGCAGTACTTC. This sequence encodes CASSLASSGPYEQYF. The whole variable domain, filled in from reference TRBV5-1 and TRBJ2-7, reads KAGVTQTPRYLIKTRGQQVTLSCSPISGHRSVSWYQQTPGQGLQFLFEYFSETQRNKGNFPGRFSGRQFSNSRSEMNVSTLELGDSALYLCASSLASSGPYEQYFGPGTRLTVT.

The rearrangement uses TRBV27 and TRBJ2-4; D is unclear. The CDR3 has 14 amino acids. V dropped 2 bases and J dropped 6 bases, with 11 bases sitting between them. CDR1 is MNHEY, CDR2 SMNVEV, per germline (reference sequence). For the CDR3, the DNA is TGTGCCAGCAGTTTAAACGGGTTGGGAAACATTCAGTACTTC. Translation gives CASSLNGLGNIQYF.

The V gene is TRBV27, the J gene TRBJ1-1, with a weak D call TRBD1 (6 bases). The CDR3 loop spans 14 amino acids. With 4 bases removed from V and 3 bases from J, the gap between germline ends came to 12 bases. Per the germline V gene, CDR1 is MNHEY and CDR2 is SMNVEV (reference sequence). This chain's CDR3 is CASSSVTGYTEAFF. DNA for the CDR3: TGTGCCAGCAGTTCAGTAACAGGGTACACTGAAGCTTTCTTT.

This clone was observed once. The chain has TRBV30 and TRBJ2-7, with 10 positions matching TRBD2. V was clipped by 3 bases and J by 7 bases; unmatched bases: 9. Germline V lookup: CDR1 GTSNPN, CDR2 SVGIG (reference sequence). CDR3 length: 14 residues. CDR3 residues: CAWRASGRGGEQYF. CDR3 nucleotide sequence: TGTGCCTGGAGGGCTAGCGGGAGAGGAGGGGAGCAGTACTTC.